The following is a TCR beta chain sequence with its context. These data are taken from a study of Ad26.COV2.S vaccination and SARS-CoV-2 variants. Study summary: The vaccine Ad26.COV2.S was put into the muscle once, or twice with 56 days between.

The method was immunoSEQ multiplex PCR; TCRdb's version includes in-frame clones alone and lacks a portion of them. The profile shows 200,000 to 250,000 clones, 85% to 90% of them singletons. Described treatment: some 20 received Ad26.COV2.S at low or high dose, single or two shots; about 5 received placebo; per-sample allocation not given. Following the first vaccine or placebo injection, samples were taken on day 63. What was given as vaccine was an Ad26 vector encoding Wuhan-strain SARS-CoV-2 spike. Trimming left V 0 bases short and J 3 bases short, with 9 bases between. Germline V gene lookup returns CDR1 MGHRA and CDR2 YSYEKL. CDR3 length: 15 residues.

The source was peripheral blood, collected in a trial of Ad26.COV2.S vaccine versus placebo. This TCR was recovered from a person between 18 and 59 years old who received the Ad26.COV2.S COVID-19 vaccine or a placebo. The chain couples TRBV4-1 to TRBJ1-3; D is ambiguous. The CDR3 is CASSQDWTFGNTIYF. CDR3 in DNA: TGCGCCAGCAGCCAAGATTGGACCTTTGGAAACACCATATATTTT.